The next 27 T cell receptor beta chains were all read from a single sample in a study of siplizumab effects on memory and regulatory T cells (dated by TCRdb to 2018 to 2020). To prepare the library, the immunoSEQ multiplex PCR assay was applied. TCRdb stores this immuneACCESS table with in-frame sequences only. Part of the clones is absent; in the studies checked, under half of the shortfall reflects unresolved V genes, and no reason is known for the rest. The sample table records around 87,000 clones; approximately 90% of these occur just once. The ten largest clones capture around 15% of the sample. The sequenced sample was CD4+ T cells sorted from blood. These receptors were collected from a human donor in good health.

This chain links TRBV19 with TRBJ1-2; maybe TRBD1 (5 bases). In germline, CDR1 is LNHDA, CDR2 SQIVND (reference sequence). The CDR3 loop spans 16 amino acids. V dropped 5 bases and J dropped 0 bases, with 16 bases sitting between them. Here the CDR3 DNA reads TGTGCCAGTAGTTTTCCCGGGACGCGAGCTAACTATGGCTACACCTTC. This codes for CASSFPGTRANYGYTF.

This clone has more than one count but fewer than ten. At the DNA level, this CDR3 is encoded by other sequences in the same sample as well. This chain links TRBV2 with TRBJ1-5, with TRBD1 matching 8 bases. Per germline, CDR1 SNHLY and CDR2 FYNNEI. This CDR3 region has 13 residues. Trimming at V came to 6 bases and at J to 5 bases, leaving 3 bases not matched to a gene. This CDR3 reads CASRGTGDQPQHF. The DNA for the CDR3 is TGTGCCAGCAGGGGGACAGGAGATCAGCCCCAGCATTTT.

Only a few counts were recorded for this clone. One end of the junction fails to match germline, which may point to a read error. The gene calls are TRBV2 and TRBJ1-1, with a tentative D call TRBD1 (5 bases). Per germline, CDR1 SNHLY and CDR2 FYNNEI. There are 13 residues in the CDR3. CDR3: CASIEQENTEAFF. The DNA of the CDR3 is TGTGCCAGCATTGAACAGGAGAACACTGAAGCTTTCTTT.

The genes are TRBV7-8 and TRBJ2-7; 7 bases are a match to TRBD2. This CDR3 comprises 15 residues. V lost 4 bases to trimming and J lost 2 bases; unmatched junction nucleotides: 8. Germline CDR1 reads SGHVS; CDR2 reads FQNEAQ. CDR3 in amino acids: CASSSRRLAAYEQYF. The DNA for the CDR3 is TGTGCCAGCAGCTCCCGTAGACTAGCCGCCTACGAGCAGTACTTC.

The chain employs TRBV18 and TRBJ2-3; D is undetermined. The CDR3 has 14 amino acids. Germline V lookup: CDR1 KGHSH, CDR2 LQKENI. The V end was cut by 1 base, the J end by 0 bases, with 5 bases between. The CDR3 spells CASSPRPSTDTQYF. The CDR3 DNA sequence: TGTGCCAGCTCACCACGTCCTAGCACAGATACGCAGTATTTT.

V usage is TRBV19 and J usage is TRBJ2-1; 10 bases align to TRBD2. The CDR3 extends over 16 amino acids. The germline gives CDR1 LNHDA, CDR2 SQIVND (reference sequence). V trimming: 6 bases; J trimming: 0 bases; junction bases outside the gene matches: 5. The CDR3 sequence is CASSRLAGSSYNEQFF. The CDR3 region has the DNA TGTGCCAGTAGCCGACTAGCGGGTAGCTCCTACAATGAGCAGTTCTTC.

The CDR3 here is CASSGGTGGTEAFF. The CDR3 DNA reads as TGCGCCAGCAGCGGAGGGACAGGGGGCACTGAAGCTTTCTTT. V gene TRBV5-1 combines with J gene TRBJ1-1; 11 bases match TRBD1. CDR1 is SGHRS and CDR2 is YFSETQ in the germline V gene. The CDR3 spans 14 residues. Losses at the gene ends were 4 bases for V and 4 bases for J; bases not matched to a gene: 3. The variable domain in full, with the rest retrieved from reference TRBV5-1 and TRBJ1-1, is KAGVTQTPRYLIKTRGQQVTLSCSPISGHRSVSWYQQTPGQGLQFLFEYFSETQRNKGNFPGRFSGRQFSNSRSEMNVSTLELGDSALYLCASSGGTGGTEAFFGQGTRLTVV.

The V and J genes are TRBV7-2 and TRBJ2-7; a possible D gene is TRBD2 (6 bases). V lost 5 bases and J 0 bases, leaving 17 bases between the germline ends. The CDR3 runs to 16 residues. Germline V gene data show CDR1 as SGHTA and CDR2 as FQGNSA. CDR3 sequence: CASSPGGRRNSYEQYF. The CDR3 region has the DNA TGTGCCAGCAGCCCAGGAGGGAGACGGAACTCCTACGAGCAGTACTTC.

This chain uses TRBV5-1 with TRBJ2-1; D not certain. This CDR3 comprises 12 residues. Looked up from germline, CDR1 is SGHRS and CDR2 is YFSETQ. Trimming took 1 base from V and 6 from J, leaving 5 bases between them. In DNA, the CDR3 is TGCGCCAGCAGCTTGATAGGCAATGAGCAGTTCTTC. Translation: CASSLIGNEQFF.

The CDR3 bases are TGTGCCAGCAGTTCGACCCGTGCAGGAAACACCATATATTTT. Protein: CASSSTRAGNTIYF. The chain couples TRBV28 to TRBJ1-3, with no clear D. Germline loops: CDR1 MDHEN, CDR2 SYDVKM. The CDR3 contains 14 residues. V lost 4 bases and J lost 4, with 11 bases in between.

The gene calls are TRBV18 and TRBJ2-7; D is undetermined. The V end was cut by 0 bases, the J end by 0 bases, with 6 bases between. Germline V gene data show CDR1 as KGHSH and CDR2 as LQKENI. This CDR3 region has 14 residues. The CDR3 coding sequence is TGTGCCAGCTCACCACCGGTCAACTCCTACGAGCAGTACTTC. It codes for CASSPPVNSYEQYF.

The chain's CDR3 is CASSPTRVNTGELFF. CDR3 in DNA: TGTGCCAGCAGCCCCACGAGGGTGAACACCGGGGAGCTGTTTTTT. This chain links TRBV7-2 with TRBJ2-2, with TRBD2 as a possible D gene (5 bases). Between the trimmed V and J ends, which lost 5 bases and 1 base, there was a span of 11 bases. The CDR3 has 15 residues. CDR1 SGHTA and CDR2 FQGNSA come from the germline V gene.

The V gene is TRBV11-3, the J gene TRBJ1-4, with 7 bases matching TRBD1. Germline CDR1 and CDR2: SGHNT and YENEEA. The CDR3 totals 13 residues. With 3 bases clipped from V and 5 bases from J, the junction kept 0 bases outside the gene matches. The CDR3 loop reads CASSLTGNEKLFF. The CDR3, as DNA: TGTGCCAGCAGCTTGACAGGGAATGAAAAACTGTTTTTT. Based on the CDR3 plus reference TRBV11-3 and TRBJ1-4, the full variable domain is EAGVVQSPRYKIIEKKQPVAFWCNPISGHNTLYWYLQNLGQGPELLIRYENEEAVDDSQLPKDRFSAERLKGVDSTLKIQPAELGDSAVYLCASSLTGNEKLFFGSGTQLSVL.

This chain joins TRBV30 and TRBJ2-1, with D possibly matching TRBD1 (5 bases). The germline V and J ends were trimmed by 3 bases and 2 bases, with 8 bases remaining between them. The CDR3 is made up of 13 amino acids. Per the germline V gene, CDR1 is GTSNPN and CDR2 is SVGIG (reference sequence). The CDR3 DNA is TGTGCCTGGAGACAAGGGGCCTACAATGAGCAGTTCTTC. Protein product: CAWRQGAYNEQFF. The full variable domain, with the rest looked up from reference TRBV30 and TRBJ2-1, is SQTIHQWPATLVQPVGSPLSLECTVEGTSNPNLYWYRQAAGRGLQLLFYSVGIGQISSEVPQNLSASRPQDRQFILSSKKLLLSDSGFYLCAWRQGAYNEQFFGPGTRLTVL.

This chain connects TRBV28 to TRBJ2-7; 8 bases map to TRBD1. The V segment lost 3 bases and the J segment 2 bases; nucleotides outside the gene matches: 6. Germline V gives CDR1 MDHEN, CDR2 SYDVKM. The CDR3 loop spans 15 amino acids. CDR3 nucleotides: TGTGCCAGCAGTTTCGCAGGGGGCCCTACCTACGAGCAGTACTTC. Protein sequence: CASSFAGGPTYEQYF. Complete variable domain (other parts from reference TRBV28 and TRBJ2-7): DVKVTQSSRYLVKRTGEKVFLECVQDMDHENMFWYRQDPGLGLRLIYFSYDVKMKEKGDIPEGYSVSREKKERFSLILESASTNQTSMYLCASSFAGGPTYEQYFGPGTRLTVT.

This clone occurred once. V and J are TRBV5-1 and TRBJ2-1; TRBD2 matches 14 bases. This CDR3 has 14 residues. Germline CDR1 and CDR2: SGHRS and YFSETQ. The junction had 4 bases not matched to a gene; V was cut back by 5 bases and J by 9 bases. The CDR3 nucleotides are TGCGCCAGCAGAACCGGGACTAGCGGGAGTGAGCAGTTCTTC. Protein: CASRTGTSGSEQFF.

The chain combines TRBV6-5 with TRBJ2-1; perhaps TRBD2 as D (6 bases). Germline CDR1 is MNHEY and CDR2 is SVGAGI. The CDR3 consists of 13 residues. The ends were cut back, 5 bases at V and 10 bases at J, with 15 bases in the middle. CDR3 in amino acids: CASSTQARGEQFF. In DNA, the CDR3 is TGTGCCAGCAGTACGCAAGCGCGGGGAGAGCAGTTCTTC.

The DNA for the CDR3 is TGTGCCAGCAGCTCTAGCGGATATCTCCAAGAGACCCAGTACTTC. This gives the protein CASSSSGYLQETQYF. This chain joins TRBV11-2 and TRBJ2-5; 7 bases match TRBD2. The CDR3 is made up of 15 amino acids. After removal of 4 bases from V and 1 base from J, the junction contained 6 bases not matched to a gene. The germline V gene encodes CDR1 SGHAT and CDR2 FQNNGV.

V is TRBV7-2 and J is TRBJ1-5; D remains unclear. This CDR3 contains 15 residues. Trimming took off 5 bases at V and 3 bases at J, with 14 bases between the two ends. CDR1 and CDR2 from the germline V gene are SGHTA and FQGNSA. The CDR3 is CASSPPGLPNQPQHF. The CDR3 region has the DNA TGTGCCAGCAGCCCACCGGGTCTGCCCAATCAGCCCCAGCATTTT.

This rearrangement joins TRBV20-1 to TRBJ2-3; unclear D gene. In germline, CDR1 is DFQATT, CDR2 SNEGSKA (reference sequence). CDR3 length: 11 amino acids. Trimming removed 6 bases at V and 4 bases at J, with 8 bases between. As DNA, the CDR3 is TGCAGTGCCAATCACGCAGATACGCAGTATTTT. Encoded protein: CSANHADTQYF.

CDR3 sequence reads: CASSLVGGHYNEQFF. The CDR3 DNA follows: TGTGCCAGCAGCTTAGTAGGGGGCCACTACAATGAGCAGTTCTTC. This sequence joins TRBV11-2 and TRBJ2-1; 7 bases fit TRBD1. This CDR3 spans 15 amino acids. V lost 1 base to trimming and J lost 3 bases; unmatched junction nucleotides: 3. Germline loops: CDR1 SGHAT, CDR2 FQNNGV.

The rearrangement uses TRBV21-1 and TRBJ1-4; the table assigns TRBD1, which was not confirmed against the DNA. TRBV21-1 has pseudogene status. The CDR3 contains 17 residues. The DNA of the CDR3 is TGTGCCAGCAGCCCAGGACAGGGCTTTGCAACTAATGAAAAACTGTTTTTT. Its translation: CASSPGQGFATNEKLFF.

This clone was counted a few times. The chain carries TRBV5-1 and TRBJ2-3; D may be TRBD2 (6 bases). Deletions cut 4 bases from V and 6 bases from J, with 15 bases between. Germline V gives CDR1 SGHRS, CDR2 YFSETQ. CDR3 length: 14 residues. CDR3 protein: CASSLGLGGDTQYF. The CDR3 DNA follows: TGCGCCAGCAGCCTGGGACTTGGAGGGGATACGCAGTATTTT. The variable domain in full, completed from reference TRBV5-1 and TRBJ2-3, reads KAGVTQTPRYLIKTRGQQVTLSCSPISGHRSVSWYQQTPGQGLQFLFEYFSETQRNKGNFPGRFSGRQFSNSRSEMNVSTLELGDSALYLCASSLGLGGDTQYFGPGTRLTVL.

The chain combines TRBV28 with TRBJ2-3, with D unresolved. Between the trimmed V and J ends, which lost 5 bases and 4 bases, there was a span of 10 bases. Germline values: CDR1 MDHEN, CDR2 SYDVKM. The CDR3 consists of 13 residues. The CDR3 spells CASSPLGPDTQYF. Here the CDR3 DNA reads TGTGCCAGCAGTCCCCTTGGCCCAGATACGCAGTATTTT.

This chain uses TRBV5-1 with TRBJ2-7; 7 bases map to TRBD2. Unmatched junction bases numbered 6, after V lost 4 bases and J lost 2 bases. Germline V gene lookup returns CDR1 SGHRS and CDR2 YFSETQ. CDR3 length: 14 residues. The CDR3 here is CASSPGGDPYEQYF. The CDR3 DNA reads as TGCGCCAGCAGCCCGGGGGGAGATCCCTACGAGCAGTACTTC.

Here the CDR3 DNA reads TGTGCCTGGAGTCTGAAACCGGGACGGAATAATTCACCCCTCCACTTT. As protein: CAWSLKPGRNNSPLHF. V usage is TRBV30 and J usage is TRBJ1-6; a weak D match, TRBD1 (5 bases). The germline V gene has CDR1 GTSNPN and CDR2 SVGIG (reference sequence). V was trimmed by 2 bases and J by 5 bases, leaving 16 bases between them. The CDR3 has 16 amino acids.

V is TRBV14 and J is TRBJ2-7; 12 nucleotides align to TRBD2. This CDR3 is 16 amino acids long. Looked up from germline, CDR1 is SGHDN and CDR2 is FVKESK. Germline trimming cut 3 bases from V and 4 bases from J; bases unmatched to any gene: 7. The CDR3, as DNA: TGTGCCAGCAGCCAGTTGACTAGCGGGAGCTTTTACGAGCAGTACTTC. Residues: CASSQLTSGSFYEQYF. The complete variable domain, with remaining parts taken from reference TRBV14 and TRBJ2-7, reads EAGVTQFPSHSVIEKGQTVTLRCDPISGHDNLYWYRRVMGKEIKFLLHFVKESKQDESGMPNNRFLAERTGGTYSTLKVQPAELEDSGVYFCASSQLTSGSFYEQYFGPGTRLTVT.